The 22 T cell receptor beta chains given below trace back to one sample, sequenced in a study of shared clonotypes between healthy human individuals. Positively selected for CCR7, the CD45RO-negative cells used as naive CD8 cells excluded terminally differentiated effector memory CD45RA+ cells. Generated by immunoSEQ multiplex PCR, the TCRdb table keeps only in-frame clones and is missing some. The sample shows under 2,000,000 clones, 85% to 95% of them seen only once. The sample comprised naive CD8+ T cells sorted from blood. All receptors derive from a man aged 18 to 29 in good health.

The chain employs TRBV18 and TRBJ2-7, with D unclear. The germline CDR1 and CDR2 sequences are KGHSH and LQKENI. The CDR3 is made up of 16 amino acids. Trimming stripped 6 bases from V and 4 bases from J, with 22 bases between. Here the CDR3 reads CASSPEIPVVRYEQYF. CDR3 DNA sequence: TGTGCCAGCTCCCCAGAGATCCCGGTGGTGCGGTACGAGCAGTACTTC.

The chain combines TRBV11-2 with TRBJ1-2; perhaps TRBD1 as D (6 bases). This CDR3 is built from 13 residues. V was pared by 1 base and J by 14 bases, with 17 bases between. Germline CDR1 SGHAT, CDR2 FQNNGV. CDR3 sequence: CASSLASGGGETF. CDR3 nucleotides: TGTGCCAGCAGCTTAGCCTCGGGAGGGGGTGAGACCTTC.

The chain is built from TRBV15 and TRBJ2-7; D may be TRBD2 (6 bases). This CDR3 has 15 residues. Germline CDR1 LNHNV, CDR2 YYDKDF (reference sequence). V lost 0 bases and J lost 9, with 18 bases in between. DNA of the CDR3: TGTGCCACCAGCAGAGATGGAGGGATGGGGCTAGGGCAGTACTTC. Translated: CATSRDGGMGLGQYF. Looking up the rest from reference TRBV15 and TRBJ2-7 gives the full variable domain: DAMVIQNPRYQVTQFGKPVTLSCSQTLNHNVMYWYQQKSSQAPKLLFHYYDKDFNNEADTPDNFQSRRPNTSFCFLDIRSPGLGDTAMYLCATSRDGGMGLGQYFGPGTRLTVT.

V gene TRBV7-9 combines with J gene TRBJ2-3; D unclear. The ends were cut back, 2 bases at V and 2 bases at J, with 14 bases in the middle. The CDR3 is 16 residues long. The germline gives CDR1 SEHNR, CDR2 FQNEAQ (reference sequence). CDR3 region: CASSLILGNFTDTQYF. The CDR3 nucleotides read TGTGCCAGCAGCTTAATCTTAGGGAATTTCACAGATACGCAGTATTTT.

Details on this clone: This specimen includes other DNA sequences encoding the same CDR3. DNA for the CDR3: TGTGCCAGCAGCGTAGGGGGCAGGTACGAGCAGTACTTC. It translates to CASSVGGRYEQYF. The J gene is TRBJ2-7, the V gene TRBV9, with D possibly matching TRBD1 (5 bases). Germline lookup yields CDR1 SGDLS and CDR2 YYNGEE. The CDR3 has 13 amino acids. Trimming pared 0 bases from V and 4 bases from J, leaving 8 bases between.

V is TRBV2 and J is TRBJ2-3, with 14 bases matching TRBD2. Germline loops: CDR1 SNHLY, CDR2 FYNNEI. After removal of 6 bases from V and 2 bases from J, the junction contained 4 bases not matched to a gene. CDR3 size: 16 residues. The CDR3 DNA reads TGTGCCAGCAGGGGACTAGCGGGGGTCCTCACAGATACGCAGTATTTT. This sequence encodes CASRGLAGVLTDTQYF. Combining the CDR3 with reference TRBV2 and TRBJ2-3 gives the whole variable domain EPEVTQTPSHQVTQMGQEVILRCVPISNHLYFYWYRQILGQKVEFLVSFYNNEISEKSEIFDDQFSVERPDGSNFTLKIRSTKLEDSAMYFCASRGLAGVLTDTQYFGPGTRLTVL.

This rearrangement joins TRBV5-1 to TRBJ2-7; D perhaps matches TRBD2 (5 bases). V lost 4 bases to trimming and J lost 7 bases, with 18 bases between them. The CDR3 consists of 14 residues. Germline V gene data show CDR1 as SGHRS and CDR2 as YFSETQ. Here the CDR3 DNA reads TGCGCCAGCAGCCCGGACGGGGTGTATTGGGAGCAGTACTTC. It encodes CASSPDGVYWEQYF.

V and J are TRBV2 and TRBJ2-1; 7 bases align to TRBD2. CDR1 and CDR2 from the germline V gene are SNHLY and FYNNEI. Germline trimming cut 7 bases from V and 0 bases from J; bases unmatched to any gene: 9. The CDR3 totals 16 residues. CDR3: CASTHSPGGSYNEQFF. CDR3 nucleotides: TGTGCCAGCACCCATTCCCCGGGGGGCTCCTACAATGAGCAGTTCTTC.

The J gene is TRBJ2-1, the V gene TRBV6-1; possible D gene TRBD1, 5 bases. In germline, CDR1 is MNHNS, CDR2 SASEGT. Trimming stripped 3 bases from V and 4 bases from J, with 13 bases between. This CDR3 spans 15 amino acids. CDR3 protein: CASSDIKAGYNEQFF. The DNA for the CDR3 is TGTGCCAGCAGTGATATAAAGGCAGGGTACAATGAGCAGTTCTTC.

This chain links TRBV5-1 with TRBJ2-3; no clear D gene. The V end lost 1 base, the J end lost 2 bases, and 8 bases lay between the germline ends. The CDR3 contains 14 residues. Germline V lookup: CDR1 SGHRS, CDR2 YFSETQ. CDR3 region: CASSLRYLTDTQYF. CDR3 nucleotides: TGCGCCAGCAGCTTGAGGTACCTCACAGATACGCAGTATTTT.

This clone was seen once. The rearrangement links TRBV6-5 to TRBJ1-2; D gene unclear. The CDR3 totals 13 residues. Germline lookup yields CDR1 MNHEY and CDR2 SVGAGI. The V end lost 5 bases, the J end lost 8 bases, and 15 bases lay between the germline ends. The CDR3 DNA reads TGTGCCAGCAGTAGCACAGCCCTGGGGGGCTACACCTTC. This gives the protein CASSSTALGGYTF.

This clone has just one count. V and J are TRBV6-5 and TRBJ2-5; D not certain. In germline, CDR1 is MNHEY, CDR2 SVGAGI. Deletions cut 6 bases from V and 5 bases from J, with 10 bases between. CDR3 length: 12 amino acids. The CDR3 DNA is TGTGCCAGCAGCCAACGCGGTGAGACCCAGTACTTC. This sequence encodes CASSQRGETQYF.

This clone was observed once. The J gene is TRBJ1-2, the V gene TRBV27, with 7 bases that match TRBD1. Germline V gene sequence: CDR1 MNHEY, CDR2 SMNVEV (reference sequence). The V and J ends lost 5 bases and 4 bases, in that order; junction bases with no gene match: 10. The CDR3 is 15 residues long. The CDR3, as DNA: TGTGCCAGCAGTCGGGACAGAGGAATATCCTATGGCTACACCTTC. Translated, it gives CASSRDRGISYGYTF.

V usage is TRBV7-9 and J usage is TRBJ2-7; the match to TRBD1 covers 8 bases. The length of the CDR3 is 16 residues. The germline CDR1 and CDR2 sequences are SEHNR and FQNEAQ (reference sequence). V lost 4 bases to trimming and J lost 1 base; unmatched junction nucleotides: 9. In DNA form, the CDR3 reads TGTGCCAGCAGCTCATCAGTCGGACAGGGTTCCTACGAGCAGTACTTC. Its protein is CASSSSVGQGSYEQYF.

This clone showed up just once. This same CDR3 is encoded by further DNA sequences in the sample. The chain joins TRBV4-1 to TRBJ2-1; no definite D call. V shed 1 base and J shed 6 bases, with 4 bases lying between them. Germline lookup yields CDR1 MGHRA and CDR2 YSYEKL. The CDR3 spans 12 residues. The CDR3 coding sequence is TGCGCCAGCAGCCAAGGGGGCAATGAGCAGTTCTTC. Its protein is CASSQGGNEQFF.

The genes are TRBV5-8 and TRBJ2-5, with 7 bases identical to TRBD1. J was trimmed by 4 bases and V by 2 bases; bases with no gene match: 2. The germline CDR1 and CDR2 sequences are SGHTS and YDEGEE. This CDR3 spans 13 amino acids. The CDR3 sequence: CASSLGGGETQYF. As DNA, the CDR3 is TGTGCCAGCAGCTTAGGGGGCGGAGAGACCCAGTACTTC.

This clone was seen only once. The chain is built from TRBV19 and TRBJ1-5; the D gene is possibly TRBD1 (5 bases). The germline V and J ends were trimmed by 0 bases and 9 bases, with 15 bases remaining between them. The germline V gene encodes CDR1 LNHDA and CDR2 SQIVND (reference sequence). This CDR3 has 15 amino acids. For the CDR3, the DNA is TGTGCCAGTAGTATAGATAAGATGGGACGGTGGCCCCAGCATTTT. Its protein product is CASSIDKMGRWPQHF.

The gene calls are TRBV30 and TRBJ2-2; the match to TRBD1 covers 7 bases. Germline V gene lookup returns CDR1 GTSNPN and CDR2 SVGIG (reference sequence). The V segment lost 5 bases and the J segment 3 bases; nucleotides outside the gene matches: 6. CDR3 length: 14 amino acids. CDR3 amino acids: CAWDRDSYTGELFF. The CDR3 coding sequence is TGTGCCTGGGACCGGGACAGCTACACCGGGGAGCTGTTTTTT.

The chain combines TRBV7-9 with TRBJ1-1; no reliable D call. This CDR3 is built from 12 residues. In germline, CDR1 is SEHNR, CDR2 FQNEAQ (reference sequence). V lost 3 bases, J lost 6 bases, and 8 bases lay in between. CDR3 amino acids: CASSFVGAEAFF. CDR3 nucleotide sequence: TGTGCCAGCAGCTTTGTGGGAGCTGAAGCTTTCTTT.

This chain joins TRBV25-1 and TRBJ1-2; D is unresolved. V lost 6 bases and J lost 6, with 8 bases in between. Germline V lookup: CDR1 MGHDK, CDR2 SYGVNS. This CDR3 is 11 amino acids long. The DNA of the CDR3 is TGTGCCAGCAGCCGTGGTCATGGCTACACCTTC. Translation: CASSRGHGYTF.

The chain carries TRBV9 and TRBJ2-7, with 7 positions matching TRBD1. The germline V gene has CDR1 SGDLS and CDR2 YYNGEE. This CDR3 is built from 15 residues. V was pared by 0 bases and J by 4 bases, with 7 bases of the junction left unmatched. In DNA, the CDR3 is TGTGCCAGCAGCGTAGACGGGACAGTTACTTACGAGCAGTACTTC. Amino acids: CASSVDGTVTYEQYF.

The chain has TRBV4-1 and TRBJ2-2; D is perhaps TRBD1 (5 bases). CDR3 length: 14 residues. The V end lost 1 base, the J end lost 5 bases, and 8 bases lay between the germline ends. Germline CDR1 and CDR2: MGHRA and YSYEKL. DNA of the CDR3: TGCGCCAGCAGCCAAGTGCCAGGGACCGGGGAGCTGTTTTTT. Protein sequence: CASSQVPGTGELFF.